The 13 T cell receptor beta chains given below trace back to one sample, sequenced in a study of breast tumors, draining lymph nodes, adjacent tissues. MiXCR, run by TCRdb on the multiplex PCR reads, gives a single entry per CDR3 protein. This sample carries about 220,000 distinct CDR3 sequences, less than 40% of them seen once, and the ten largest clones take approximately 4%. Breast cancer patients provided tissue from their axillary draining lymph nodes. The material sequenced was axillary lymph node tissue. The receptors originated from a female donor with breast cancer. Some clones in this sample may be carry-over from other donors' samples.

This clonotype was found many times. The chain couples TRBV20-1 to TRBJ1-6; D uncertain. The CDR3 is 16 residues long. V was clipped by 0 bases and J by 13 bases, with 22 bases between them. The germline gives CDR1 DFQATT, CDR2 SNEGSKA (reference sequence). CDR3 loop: CSARELGARARSPLHF. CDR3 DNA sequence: TGCAGTGCTAGAGAGCTGGGAGCTAGGGCACGGTCCCCCCTCCACTTT.

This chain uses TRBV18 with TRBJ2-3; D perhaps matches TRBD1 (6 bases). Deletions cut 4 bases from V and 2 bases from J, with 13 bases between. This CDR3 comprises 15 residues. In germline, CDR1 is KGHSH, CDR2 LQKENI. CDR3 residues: CASSQTDRNTDTQYF. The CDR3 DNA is TGTGCCAGCTCACAAACGGACAGAAACACAGATACGCAGTATTTT.

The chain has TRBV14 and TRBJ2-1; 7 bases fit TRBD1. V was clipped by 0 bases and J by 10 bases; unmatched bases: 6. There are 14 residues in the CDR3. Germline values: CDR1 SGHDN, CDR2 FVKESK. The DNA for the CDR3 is TGTGCCAGCAGCCAAGAGACAGGGACCGGGGAGCAGTTCTTC. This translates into CASSQETGTGEQFF. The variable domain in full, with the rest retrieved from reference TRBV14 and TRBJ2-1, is EAGVTQFPSHSVIEKGQTVTLRCDPISGHDNLYWYRRVMGKEIKFLLHFVKESKQDESGMPNNRFLAERTGGTYSTLKVQPAELEDSGVYFCASSQETGTGEQFFGPGTRLTVL.

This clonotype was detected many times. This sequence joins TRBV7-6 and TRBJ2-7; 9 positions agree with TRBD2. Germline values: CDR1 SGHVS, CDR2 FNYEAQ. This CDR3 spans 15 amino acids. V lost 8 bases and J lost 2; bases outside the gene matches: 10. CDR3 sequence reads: CASSASTSGTYEQYF. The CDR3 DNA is TGTGCCAGCTCAGCTTCGACTAGCGGTACCTACGAGCAGTACTTC.

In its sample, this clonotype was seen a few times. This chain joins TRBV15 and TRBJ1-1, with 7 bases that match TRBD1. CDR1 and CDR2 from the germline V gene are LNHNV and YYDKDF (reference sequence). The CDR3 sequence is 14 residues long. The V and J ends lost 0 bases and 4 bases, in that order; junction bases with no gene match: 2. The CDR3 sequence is CATSREAGGTEAFF. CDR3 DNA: TGTGCCACCAGCAGAGAAGCAGGGGGCACTGAAGCTTTCTTT.

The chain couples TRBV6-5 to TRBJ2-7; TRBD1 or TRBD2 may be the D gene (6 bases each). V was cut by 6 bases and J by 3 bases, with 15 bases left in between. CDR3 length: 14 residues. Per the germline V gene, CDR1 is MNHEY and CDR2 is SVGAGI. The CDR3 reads CASRRDWGLYEQYF. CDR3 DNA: TGTGCCAGCAGACGGGACTGGGGGCTCTACGAGCAGTACTTC.

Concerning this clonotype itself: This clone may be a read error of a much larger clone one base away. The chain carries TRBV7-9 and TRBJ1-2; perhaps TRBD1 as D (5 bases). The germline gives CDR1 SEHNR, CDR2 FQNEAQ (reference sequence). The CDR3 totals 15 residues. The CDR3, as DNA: TGTGCCAGCAGCTTAGTGGAAGGGGACCACTATGGCTACCCCTTC. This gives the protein CASSLVEGDHYGYPF.

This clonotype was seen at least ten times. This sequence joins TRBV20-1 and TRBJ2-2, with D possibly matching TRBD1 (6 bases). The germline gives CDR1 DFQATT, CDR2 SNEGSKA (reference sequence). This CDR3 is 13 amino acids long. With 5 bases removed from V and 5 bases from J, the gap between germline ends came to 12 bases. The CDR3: CSASGTRTGELFF. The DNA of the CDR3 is TGCAGTGCTTCCGGGACAAGGACCGGGGAGCTGTTTTTT.

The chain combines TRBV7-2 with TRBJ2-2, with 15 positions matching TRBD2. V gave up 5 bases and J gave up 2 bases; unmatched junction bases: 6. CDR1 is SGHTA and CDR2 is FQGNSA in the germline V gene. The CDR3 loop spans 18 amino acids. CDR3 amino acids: CASSLRTSGRGNTGELFF. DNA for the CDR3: TGTGCCAGCAGCCTTCGGACTAGCGGGAGGGGCAACACCGGGGAGCTGTTTTTT.

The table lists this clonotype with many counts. The CDR3 sequence is CASSLQFPEQYF. CDR3 nucleotides: TGTGCCAGCTCACTCCAATTCCCCGAGCAGTATTTT. This sequence joins TRBV18 and TRBJ2-3; D ambiguous. CDR1 and CDR2 (germline): KGHSH, LQKENI. Trimming left V 4 bases short and J 11 bases short, with 13 bases between. This CDR3 comprises 12 residues.

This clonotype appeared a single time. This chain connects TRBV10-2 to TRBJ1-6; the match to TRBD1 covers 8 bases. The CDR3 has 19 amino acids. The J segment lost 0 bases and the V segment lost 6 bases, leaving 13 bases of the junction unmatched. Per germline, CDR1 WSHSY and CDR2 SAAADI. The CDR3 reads CASREFRTGPSSYNSPLHF. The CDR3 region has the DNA TGCGCCAGCAGGGAATTTCGGACAGGGCCTAGCTCCTATAATTCACCCCTCCACTTT.

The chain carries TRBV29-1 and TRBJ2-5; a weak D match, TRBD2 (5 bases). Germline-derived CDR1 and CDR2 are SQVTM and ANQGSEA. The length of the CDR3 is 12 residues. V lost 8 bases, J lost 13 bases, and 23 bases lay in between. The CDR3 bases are TGCAGCCCTGAGGAGAGAGGGATCCACAGGTACTTC. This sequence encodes CSPEERGIHRYF.

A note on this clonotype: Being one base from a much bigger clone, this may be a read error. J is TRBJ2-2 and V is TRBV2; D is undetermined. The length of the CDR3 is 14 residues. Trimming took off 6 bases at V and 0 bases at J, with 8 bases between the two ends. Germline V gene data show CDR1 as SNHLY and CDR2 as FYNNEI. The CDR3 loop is CASRSRSNTGELFF. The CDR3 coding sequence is TGTGCCAGCAGATCCAGGTCGAACACCGGGGAGCTGTTTTTT.